These T cell receptor beta chains were read from a single sample in a study of glioma-infiltrating T cells after dendritic cell vaccination. Libraries were prepared by immunoSEQ multiplex PCR; TCRdb keeps only in-frame clonotypes and omits some of them. The table lists tens of thousands of clones, 85% to 95% of them singletons. The sample in question was blood, obtained before dendritic cell vaccination. All receptors come from a human donor with glioblastoma. Both conserved end residues are part of each CDR3. A D gene is named only where the DNA matches it firmly. For some rows the clone size is stated as once, few or many, or as a class when expanded; others skip it.

d_call: TRBD1
j_call: TRBJ2-7
v_call: TRBV5-4
clone_size: .
cdr3_aa: CASSLGQDSYEQYF
cdr3_nt: TGTGCCAGCAGCCTGGGACAGGACTCCTACGAGCAGTACTTC

d_call: .
j_call: TRBJ2-2
v_call: TRBV2
clone_size: .
cdr3_aa: CASRGQRGGNTGELFF
cdr3_nt: TGTGCCAGCAGAGGACAGCGTGGGGGGAACACCGGGGAGCTGTTTTTT

d_call: .
j_call: TRBJ1-3
v_call: TRBV27
clone_size: .
cdr3_aa: CASSLKGAGNTIYF
cdr3_nt: TGTGCCAGCAGTTTGAAGGGGGCTGGAAACACCATATATTTT

d_call: TRBD1
j_call: TRBJ2-7
v_call: TRBV7-9
clone_size: .
cdr3_aa: CASSPRDRGDYEQYF
cdr3_nt: TGTGCCAGCAGCCCCCGGGACAGGGGAGACTACGAGCAGTACTTC

d_call: TRBD2
j_call: TRBJ2-3
v_call: TRBV25-1
clone_size: .
cdr3_aa: CASSEISGGLNTDTQYF
cdr3_nt: TGTGCCAGCAGTGAGATAAGCGGGGGGCTCAACACAGATACGCAGTATTTT

d_call: .
j_call: TRBJ1-1
v_call: TRBV2
clone_size: .
cdr3_aa: CASSRLQGNTEAFF
cdr3_nt: TGTGCCAGCAGTCGACTACAGGGGAACACTGAAGCTTTCTTT

d_call: .
j_call: TRBJ1-6
v_call: TRBV9
clone_size: .
cdr3_aa: CASSVGGMNGSPLHF
cdr3_nt: TGTGCCAGCAGCGTAGGCGGGATGAACGGCTCACCCCTCCACTTT

d_call: TRBD1
j_call: TRBJ2-7
v_call: TRBV6-6
clone_size: .
cdr3_aa: CASSRRDRVPYEQYF
cdr3_nt: TGTGCCAGCAGCCGCCGGGACAGGGTCCCCTACGAGCAGTACTTC

d_call: TRBD1
j_call: TRBJ2-1
v_call: TRBV10-3
clone_size: .
cdr3_aa: CASLGQDPRNNEQFF
cdr3_nt: TGTGCCAGCCTTGGACAGGACCCGAGGAACAATGAGCAGTTCTTC

d_call: .
j_call: TRBJ1-2
v_call: TRBV2
clone_size: .
cdr3_aa: CAGGLGDMDYGYTF
cdr3_nt: TGTGCCGGAGGGCTAGGGGATATGGACTATGGCTACACCTTC

d_call: TRBD1
j_call: TRBJ1-1
v_call: TRBV19
clone_size: .
cdr3_aa: CASSIPVVAGGENTEAFF
cdr3_nt: TGTGCCAGTAGTATTCCCGTCGTGGCAGGGGGAGAGAACACTGAAGCTTTCTTT

d_call: TRBD1
j_call: TRBJ1-2
v_call: TRBV27
clone_size: .
cdr3_aa: CASSSWTGRNYGYTF
cdr3_nt: TGTGCCAGCAGTAGTTGGACAGGGCGCAACTATGGCTACACCTTC

d_call: .
j_call: TRBJ2-2
v_call: TRBV7-9
clone_size: few
cdr3_aa: CASSPPPRGAVF
cdr3_nt: TGTGCCAGCAGCCCCCCTCCCCGGGGAGCTGTTTTT

d_call: TRBD1
j_call: TRBJ1-5
v_call: TRBV6-1
clone_size: .
cdr3_aa: CASRGTGGSQPQHF
cdr3_nt: TGTGCCAGCAGGGGTACAGGGGGCAGTCAGCCCCAGCATTTT

d_call: .
j_call: TRBJ2-7
v_call: TRBV5-1
clone_size: .
cdr3_aa: CATVTCRDSYEQYF
cdr3_nt: TGCGCCACTGTTACGTGCAGGGACTCCTACGAGCAGTACTTC

d_call: TRBD1
j_call: TRBJ2-7
v_call: TRBV5-1
clone_size: .
cdr3_aa: CASSFGQGVTYEQYF
cdr3_nt: TGCGCCAGCAGCTTCGGACAGGGGGTTACCTACGAGCAGTACTTC

d_call: .
j_call: TRBJ1-5
v_call: TRBV4-2
clone_size: .
cdr3_aa: CASSSRHLDNQPQHF
cdr3_nt: TGTGCCAGCAGTTCTAGGCACTTAGATAATCAGCCCCAGCATTTT

d_call: .
j_call: TRBJ1-1
v_call: TRBV4-1
clone_size: .
cdr3_aa: CASSQEGLRTEAFF
cdr3_nt: TGCGCCAGCAGCCAAGAAGGATTGCGGACTGAAGCTTTCTTT

d_call: .
j_call: TRBJ2-7
v_call: TRBV5-1
clone_size: .
cdr3_aa: CASSPFGKSSYEQYF
cdr3_nt: TGCGCCAGCAGCCCCTTCGGTAAGAGCTCCTACGAGCAGTACTTC

d_call: .
j_call: TRBJ1-2
v_call: TRBV7-9
clone_size: once
cdr3_aa: CASSRRPANYGYTF
cdr3_nt: TGTGCCAGCAGCCGGAGGCCGGCTAACTATGGCTACACCTTC

d_call: .
j_call: TRBJ1-4
v_call: TRBV27
clone_size: .
cdr3_aa: CASSLGPAAGEKLFF
cdr3_nt: TGTGCCAGCAGTTTGGGGCCGGCGGCTGGAGAAAAACTGTTTTTT

d_call: .
j_call: TRBJ1-4
v_call: TRBV30
clone_size: once
cdr3_aa: CAWSRPGRVNEKLFF
cdr3_nt: TGTGCCTGGAGTCGTCCGGGCAGGGTTAATGAAAAACTGTTTTTT

d_call: .
j_call: TRBJ2-7
v_call: TRBV7-9
clone_size: .
cdr3_aa: CASSFSVGLAGEQYF
cdr3_nt: TGTGCCAGCAGCTTTAGTGTAGGACTTGCAGGCGAGCAGTACTTC

d_call: TRBD1
j_call: TRBJ1-5
v_call: TRBV18
clone_size: .
cdr3_aa: CASSGTGGRQPQHF
cdr3_nt: TGTGCCAGCTCAGGGACAGGGGGCCGCCAGCCCCAGCATTTT

d_call: .
j_call: TRBJ2-3
v_call: TRBV19
clone_size: .
cdr3_aa: CASRLGQETDTQYF
cdr3_nt: TGTGCCAGTAGACTCGGACAAGAAACAGATACGCAGTATTTT